The T cell receptor (beta chain) described here comes from a study of blood T cell repertoires in COVID-19 (dated by TCRdb to the early 2020s). With regard to the full study: Collaborator samples came from the United States, Italy and Spain and covered acute and convalescent phases of COVID-19. The material from the prospective study consisted of cDNA or gDNA derived from T cells, B-cell-depleted T cells, or PBMCs. Subjects who had been exposed to COVID-19, were actively infected with it, or had recovered from it provided the deeply sampled blood TCRbeta repertoires that made up the dataset. The samples were drawn from the first 160 participants of the ongoing ImmuneRACE study and from 950 to 1,500 subjects provided by 6 global collaborators. Where available, HLA class I and class II types were obtained from metadata supplied by the sample provider rather than from assay-based typing. The repertoires were made available in a free public database intended to serve as a resource for research on the immune response to SARS-CoV-2. Sample metadata almost always included a de-identified subject ID, COVID-19 status, age in years and sex.

General study outcomes and caveats: The amount of clinical and demographic metadata varied by source and participant and was provided uncurated.

The V end gives up 0 bases and the J end 2 bases, leaving 12 bases in the junction not matched to a gene. CDR1 and CDR2 are read off the germline V gene (reference sequence) as MNHEY and SMNVEV. The CDR3 runs 18 amino acids, cysteine and phenylalanine included. Here the CDR3 DNA is all that survives: 54 bases in frame from base 1. TCRbeta CDR3 regions were amplified from genomic DNA by means of the immunoSEQ Assay, a bias-controlled multiplex PCR. As for how the authors treated the data: The number of nucleated cells in each sample was estimated by amplification of reference gene primers within the assay. To quantify the absolute abundance of each unique TCRbeta CDR3 rearrangement, sequence reads were collapsed and filtered. For each sample, productive Simpson clonality was calculated by taking the square root of Simpson's diversity index across productive rearrangements. The table was pulled from immuneACCESS by TCRdb, which kept in-frame rearrangements only. Such tables lose some clones; where checked, under half of the loss comes from unresolved V genes, and the rest has no known cause. V, J and clone size were drawn from that table, and D and trimming were deduced from the DNA. In this sample the table shows some 160,000 clones, around four fifths of which occur a single time. 6.2% of the sample lies in the top ten.

Notes on this clone: The target of this receptor is not known. Per-nucleotide qualities are absent, and no much larger clonotype sits a single base away.

In the prospective study, participants were about 18 to 89 years old, resided in around 25 geographic areas of the United States, and were enrolled through a virtual design. In the prospective study, cohorts were assigned on the basis of participant-reported clinical history obtained from a screening survey and a study questionnaire. For ImmuneRACE Cohort 3, a participant was defined as recovered based on two consecutive negative NP/OP PCR tests, clearance by a healthcare professional, or resolution of symptoms. In the prospective study, mobile phlebotomists collected whole blood, serum and a nasopharyngeal or oropharyngeal swab from each participant. Participants in the prospective study had the option to provide additional blood draws and questionnaires over a roughly 2-month period. Before DNA extraction, blood samples from the prospective study were shipped at room temperature or frozen.

This receptor chain uses TRBV27 and TRBJ1-2; TRBD1 fits 7 bases in the junction. Specimen: PBMCs or T cells enriched from blood (not recorded which). This receptor was identified in a woman between 35 and 50 years old who had recovered from COVID-19. The CDR3 is CASSLSQDRRGTNYGYTF. The sequenced DNA: TGTGCCAGCAGTTTATCCCAGGACAGGAGGGGAACCAACTATGGCTACACCTTC.